This T cell receptor beta chain is drawn from a study of shared clonotypes between healthy human individuals. Overall study: Every donor yielded three CD4 naive, three CD4 memory, two CD8 naive and one CD8 memory plate.

Clones were read by immunoSEQ multiplex PCR, and TCRdb kept only the in-frame ones, dropping some. The sample includes roughly 300,000 clones, about nine tenths seen only once; the top ten take about 17%. This sequence was found in a man aged 18 to 29 in good health. Sequenced: memory CD8+ T cells sorted from blood. Subset defined: CD45RO+ cells pooled with CCR7-negative TemRA cells.

CDR3 coding DNA: TGTGCCAGCAGCCTGACAATAGTAAACACTGAAGCTTTCTTT. It translates to CASSLTIVNTEAFF. The chain carries TRBV16 and TRBJ1-1, with D unresolved. The V and J ends lost 4 bases and 2 bases respectively, with 11 bases between them. Looked up from germline, CDR1 is KGHSY and CDR2 is FQNENV. This CDR3 contains 14 residues.